This T cell receptor beta chain stems from a study of T cell clonotyping in hematopoietic cell transplantation. Notes on the study in general: Few recipient clonotypes overlapped donors; over 95% were de novo at given depth. Recipient TCR diversity dropped after transplant; expanded clonotypes rose from day 30 to 180. Graft donor and pretransplant recipient Inverse Simpson Index values predicted broader posttransplant TCR diversity.

V was trimmed by 0 bases and J by 2 bases, leaving 9 bases between them. The CDR3 spans 14 residues. Germline assignment: CDR1 SGDLS and CDR2 YYNGEE. Recipient blood drawn about 28 days pretransplant and days 30, 100, 180 after. Produced via immunoSEQ multiplex PCR; TCRdb's table is partial and in-frame only. This table has some 5,000 clones, just over 75% appearing once. As for this clone: What it recognizes is unknown.

The sample here was peripheral blood mononuclear cells, taken 100 days after allogeneic stem cell transplant. The source is a male patient between 60 and 69 years old who had an allogeneic stem cell transplant, so T cells may come from the graft donor. Some clones in this sample may be carry-over from other donors' samples. The gene calls are TRBV9 and TRBJ2-7; D is possibly TRBD1 (5 bases). CDR3 bases: TGTGCCAGCAGCGTAGGGGCAGGGACCTACGAGCAGTACTTC. Translated, it gives CASSVGAGTYEQYF.